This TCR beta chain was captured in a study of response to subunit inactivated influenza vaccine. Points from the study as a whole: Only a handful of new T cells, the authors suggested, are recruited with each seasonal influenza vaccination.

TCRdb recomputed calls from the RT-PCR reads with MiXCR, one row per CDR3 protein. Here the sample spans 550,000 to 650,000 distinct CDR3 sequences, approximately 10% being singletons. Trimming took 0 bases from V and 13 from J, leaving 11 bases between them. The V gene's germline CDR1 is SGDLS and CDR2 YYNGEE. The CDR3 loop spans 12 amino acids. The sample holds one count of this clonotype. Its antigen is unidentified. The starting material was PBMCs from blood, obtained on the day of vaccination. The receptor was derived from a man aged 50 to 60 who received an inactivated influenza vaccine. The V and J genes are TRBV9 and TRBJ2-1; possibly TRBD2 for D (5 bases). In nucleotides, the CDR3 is TGTGCCAGCAGCGTAGAACCGGGATCCCAGTTCTTC. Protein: CASSVEPGSQFF. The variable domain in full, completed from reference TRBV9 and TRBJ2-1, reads DSGVTQTPKHLITATGQRVTLRCSPRSGDLSVYWYQQSLDQGLQFLIQYYNGEERAKGNILERFSAQQFPDLHSELNLSSLELGDSALYFCASSVEPGSQFFGPGTRLTVL.